These 10 T cell receptor beta chains were sequenced from one sample in a study of T cell responses to AZD1222 COVID-19 vaccine. Assay: immunoSEQ multiplex PCR; the TCRdb copy retains only in-frame clones and omits some. The table has about 78,000 clones, 87% seen once. The specimen was peripheral blood, collected on day 0 of AZD1222 vaccination. Receptors originate from an adult in good health.

This chain uses TRBV5-1 with TRBJ2-7; the D gene is possibly TRBD2 (6 bases). The CDR3 runs to 14 residues. Germline lookup yields CDR1 SGHRS and CDR2 YFSETQ. Trimming shortened V by 0 bases and J by 3 bases, and 10 bases separated the two germline ends. CDR3 DNA: TGCGCCAGCAGCTTGGGGACTACCTTCTACGAGCAGTACTTC. It yields the protein CASSLGTTFYEQYF.

V and J are TRBV7-3 and TRBJ2-1; D may be TRBD2 (6 bases). The CDR3 contains 12 residues. The germline gives CDR1 SGHTA, CDR2 FQGTGA. V shed 5 bases and J shed 10 bases, with 12 bases lying between them. CDR3: CASSLAGREQFF. The DNA of the CDR3 is TGTGCCAGCAGCCTCGCGGGGCGGGAGCAGTTCTTC.

This chain connects TRBV6-2 or TRBV6-3 to TRBJ2-1; 8 bases agree with TRBD2. The ends lost 6 bases at V and 9 bases at J; junction bases unmatched: 13. CDR3 size: 15 residues. The V gene's germline CDR1 is MNHEY and CDR2 SVGEGT. CDR3 sequence: CASSHPVGRGGEQFF. The CDR3 nucleotides read TGTGCCAGCAGCCATCCGGTCGGGAGGGGAGGTGAGCAGTTCTTC.

The chain has TRBV6-5 and TRBJ1-4; TRBD1 is a possible D gene (6 bases). Trimming cost V 0 bases and J 4 bases, with 9 bases left between them. The germline V gene has CDR1 MNHEY and CDR2 SVGAGI. This CDR3 comprises 15 residues. CDR3 DNA: TGTGCCAGCAGTTACTCTACAGGGCTTAATGAAAAACTGTTTTTT. Translated: CASSYSTGLNEKLFF.

The table lists this clone with a count of one. CDR3 sequence reads: CASSLTWNYGYTF. CDR3 bases: TGTGCCAGCAGCTTAACATGGAACTATGGCTACACCTTC. The chain joins TRBV7-9 to TRBJ1-2; D gene uncertain. The CDR3 sequence is 13 residues long. Germline values: CDR1 SEHNR, CDR2 FQNEAQ (reference sequence). The V end lost 2 bases, the J end lost 2 bases, and 6 bases lay between the germline ends.

V gene TRBV19 combines with J gene TRBJ1-1; maybe TRBD1 (6 bases). Germline-derived CDR1 and CDR2 are LNHDA and SQIVND (reference sequence). Trimming removed 3 bases from V and 3 bases from J, with 11 bases in between. This CDR3 spans 14 amino acids. CDR3 amino acids: CASSIGGPDTEAFF. CDR3 bases: TGTGCCAGTAGTATCGGGGGGCCGGACACTGAAGCTTTCTTT.

J is TRBJ2-5 and V is TRBV5-8; D unresolved. V gave up 1 base and J gave up 1 base, with 11 bases separating them. From germline, CDR1 is SGHTS and CDR2 YDEGEE. The CDR3 has 15 amino acids. CDR3 sequence reads: CASSLNKYSQETQYF. The CDR3 nucleotides read TGTGCCAGCAGCTTGAATAAGTACAGCCAAGAGACCCAGTACTTC. Full variable domain (rest looked up from reference TRBV5-8 and TRBJ2-5): EAGVTQSPTHLIKTRGQQATLRCSPISGHTSVYWYQQALGLGLQFLLWYDEGEERNRGNFPPRFSGRQFPNYSSELNVNALELEDSALYLCASSLNKYSQETQYFGPGTRLLVL.

The V call is TRBV11-1, the J call TRBJ2-7, with 9 bases lining up with TRBD1. Trimming cost V 5 bases and J 3 bases; bases outside gene matches: 2. The length of the CDR3 is 13 residues. The V gene's germline CDR1 is SGHAT and CDR2 FQDESV (reference sequence). CDR3 in amino acids: CASSVGQGYEQYF. The CDR3 nucleotides read TGTGCCAGCAGCGTGGGACAGGGCTACGAGCAGTACTTC.

The chain joins TRBV28 to TRBJ2-1, with 7 bases matching TRBD2. V shed 5 bases and J 7 bases; nucleotides not matched to a gene: 8. Looked up from germline, CDR1 is MDHEN and CDR2 is SYDVKM. The length of the CDR3 is 14 residues. CDR3 bases: TGTGCCAGCAGTAGGGCGGGGGAATGGAATGAGCAGTTCTTC. As protein: CASSRAGEWNEQFF. The full variable domain, in which reference TRBV28 and TRBJ2-1 provide the parts outside the CDR3, is DVKVTQSSRYLVKRTGEKVFLECVQDMDHENMFWYRQDPGLGLRLIYFSYDVKMKEKGDIPEGYSVSREKKERFSLILESASTNQTSMYLCASSRAGEWNEQFFGPGTRLTVL.

The chain links TRBV27 to TRBJ2-1; D possibly uses TRBD1 or TRBD2 (5 bases each). Germline loops: CDR1 MNHEY, CDR2 SMNVEV (reference sequence). This CDR3 is 11 amino acids long. Trimming left V 8 bases short and J 15 bases short, with 17 bases between. The DNA of the CDR3 is TGTGCCAGCTTCAATCGGGTTGGGGGGTTCTTC. Translated: CASFNRVGGFF.